The T cell receptor (beta chain) under discussion was sequenced for a study of cytomegalovirus exposure and HLA in healthy donors. This CDR3 has 16 residues. The V and J ends lost 4 bases and 2 bases, in that order; junction bases with no gene match: 6. Looked up from germline, CDR1 is KGHSH and CDR2 is LQKENI. This PCR relied on a set of 60 Vbeta primers and 13 Jbeta primers. Produced via immunoSEQ multiplex PCR; TCRdb's table is partial and in-frame only. The table has 200,000 to 250,000 clones, about 80% seen once. The source of this sequence is a woman between 40 and 50 years old in good health and CMV-seronegative. Sample: PBMCs. V usage is TRBV18 and J usage is TRBJ1-4, with TRBD1 identical over 8 bases. The DNA for the CDR3 is TGTGCCAGCTCACTGAACCAGGGGGCCACTAATGAAAAACTGTTTTTT. Its protein product is CASSLNQGATNEKLFF.